Reported below is one TCR beta chain. What it binds is not known. This entry is derived from a study of CXCR3-negative and CXCR3-positive naive CD8 T cells. Study results and caveats: TRB CDR3s were more hydrophobic in CXCR3-positive than in CXCR3-negative naive cells. Naive cells used TRBV-TRBJ genes in much the same way whether CXCR3-negative or CXCR3-positive; memory cells did not. Because surface CD5 did not distinguish the naive subsets, TCR strength was inferred from TRB CDR3 properties.

Germline V gene sequence: CDR1 SGHTA, CDR2 FQGNSA. CDR3 length equals 14 residues. The study made its TRB cDNA libraries by 5' RACE, adding UMI labels. TCRdb reprocessed the 5' RACE reads; each CDR3 protein has one entry and no DNA is given. The sample totals more than 100,000 distinct CDR3 sequences; its top ten clones hold around 0.41%. Identification of naive CD8+ T cells rested on CD45RO-CCR7+CD27+CD95- status. This TCR derives from a human donor in good health. Some clones in this sample may be carry-over from other donors' samples. The V and J genes are TRBV7-2 and TRBJ2-3; checking the TCRdb D call of TRBD2 is not possible without DNA. The sample comprised naive CXCR3+ CD8+ T cells from blood. Described subset: CD45RO-CCR7+CD27+CD95- naive CD8+ T cells expressing CXCR3 (TNR3+). The CDR3: CASAWTAGTDTQYF.